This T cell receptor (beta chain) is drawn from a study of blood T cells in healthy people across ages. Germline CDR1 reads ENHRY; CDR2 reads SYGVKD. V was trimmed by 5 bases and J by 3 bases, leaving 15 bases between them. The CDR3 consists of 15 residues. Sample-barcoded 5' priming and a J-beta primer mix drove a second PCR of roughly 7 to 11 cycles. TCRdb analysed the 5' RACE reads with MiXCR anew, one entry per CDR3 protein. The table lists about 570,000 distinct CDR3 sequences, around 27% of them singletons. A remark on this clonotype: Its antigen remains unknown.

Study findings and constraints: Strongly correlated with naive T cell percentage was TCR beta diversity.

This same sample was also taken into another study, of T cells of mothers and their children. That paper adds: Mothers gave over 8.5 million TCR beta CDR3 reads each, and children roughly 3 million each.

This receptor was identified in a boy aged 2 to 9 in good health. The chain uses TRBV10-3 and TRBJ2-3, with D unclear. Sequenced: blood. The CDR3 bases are TGTGCCATCAGTTCCTATAGTAACAGTACAGATACGCAGTATTTT. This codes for CAISSYSNSTDTQYF.